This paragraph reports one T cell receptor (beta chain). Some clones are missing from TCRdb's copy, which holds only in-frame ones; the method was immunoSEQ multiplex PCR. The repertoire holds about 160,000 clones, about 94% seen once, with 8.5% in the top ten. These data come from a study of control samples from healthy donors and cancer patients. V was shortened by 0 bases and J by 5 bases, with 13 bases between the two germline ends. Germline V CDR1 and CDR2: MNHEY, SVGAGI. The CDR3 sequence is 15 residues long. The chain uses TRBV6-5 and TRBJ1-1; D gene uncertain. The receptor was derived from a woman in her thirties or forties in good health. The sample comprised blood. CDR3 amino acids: CASSYSRSPQTEAFF. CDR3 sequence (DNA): TGTGCCAGCAGTTACTCGAGGTCACCCCAGACTGAAGCTTTCTTT.